The sequence of this TCR beta chain was determined in a study of cytomegalovirus exposure and HLA in healthy donors. General study points: Because they were indistinguishable, some V segments, including TRBV6-2 and TRBV6-3, were excluded. Three CMV-associated chains were confirmed in vitro to be specific for CMV antigens. The authors later linked a missense DCLRE1C variant to TCR beta V- and J-gene trimming.

Comments on this clone: Its target is not known.

The PCR was carried out with 60 Vbeta primers and 13 Jbeta primers. Clones were sequenced by immunoSEQ multiplex PCR, and TCRdb holds only the in-frame ones, with some missing. In the table there are 150,000 to 200,000 clones, 65% to 90% of which are singletons. This CDR3 is 14 amino acids long. The germline V gene encodes CDR1 SEHNR and CDR2 FQNEAQ (reference sequence). Trimming shortened V by 1 base and J by 4 bases, and 8 bases separated the two germline ends. This clonotype was obtained from a male donor in good health and CMV-seronegative. The V and J genes are TRBV7-9 and TRBJ1-5; D is perhaps TRBD1 (5 bases). Material: PBMCs. In nucleotides, the CDR3 is TGTGCCAGCAGCTTAGGGAGGGGAAATCAGCCCCAGCATTTT. This codes for CASSLGRGNQPQHF.